This T cell receptor beta chain appears in the sequencing data of a study of memory CD4+ T cells and cytomegalovirus serostatus. CDR3 length: 15 residues. Trimming took 5 bases from V and 5 from J; bases not matched to a gene: 6. Per the germline V gene, CDR1 is KGHSH and CDR2 is LQKENI. The sort gate was single viable CD3+CD4+CD8-CD45RO+ cells for memory CD4+ T cells. Profiling relied on immunoSEQ multiplex PCR, and the TCRdb table lists in-frame clones only, not all of them. The sample records roughly 86,000 clones, 80% being singletons. The J gene is TRBJ2-3, the V gene TRBV18, with TRBD2 matching over 11 bases. The origin of this receptor is an adult in good health and CMV-seropositive. The specimen was memory CD4+ T cells from blood. CDR3 in amino acids: CASSVAGGPVDTQYF. For the CDR3, the DNA is TGTGCCAGCTCAGTAGCGGGAGGGCCGGTAGATACGCAGTATTTT.